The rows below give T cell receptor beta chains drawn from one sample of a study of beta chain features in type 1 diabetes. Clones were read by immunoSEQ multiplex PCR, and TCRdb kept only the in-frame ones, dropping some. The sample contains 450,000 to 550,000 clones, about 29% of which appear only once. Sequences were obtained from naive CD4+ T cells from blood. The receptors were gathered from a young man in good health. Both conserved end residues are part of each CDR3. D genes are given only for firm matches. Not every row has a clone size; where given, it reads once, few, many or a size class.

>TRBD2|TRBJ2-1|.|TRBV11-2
CASSPTDGRNEQFF
TGTGCCAGCAGTCCCACAGACGGGAGGAATGAGCAGTTCTTC
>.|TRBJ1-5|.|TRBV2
CASSESSGENQPQHF
TGTGCCAGCAGTGAAAGCTCAGGTGAAAATCAGCCCCAGCATTTT
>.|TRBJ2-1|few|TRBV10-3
CAISGLARYNEQFF
TGTGCCATCAGTGGTCTCGCAAGGTACAATGAGCAGTTCTTC
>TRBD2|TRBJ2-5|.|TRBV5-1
CASSLGLTSGGGETQYF
TGCGCCAGCAGCTTGGGATTAACTAGCGGTGGAGGAGAGACCCAGTACTTC
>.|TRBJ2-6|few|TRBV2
CASSGGTNHLWANVLTF
TGTGCCAGCAGTGGTGGGACAAACCATCTCTGGGCCAACGTCCTGACTTTC
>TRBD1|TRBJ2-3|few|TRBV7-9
CASSVSPGQGTDTQYF
TGTGCCAGCAGCGTCTCCCCGGGACAGGGCACAGATACGCAGTATTTT
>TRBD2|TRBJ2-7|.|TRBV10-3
CAISTLASGGSYEQYF
TGTGCCATCAGTACCCTCGCTAGCGGGGGCTCCTACGAGCAGTACTTC
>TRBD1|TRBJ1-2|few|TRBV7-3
CASSLGTGDGYTF
TGTGCCAGCAGCCTCGGGACAGGGGATGGCTACACCTTC
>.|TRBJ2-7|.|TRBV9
CASSAYGTRYEQYF
TGTGCCAGCAGCGCCTACGGGACACGCTACGAGCAGTACTTC
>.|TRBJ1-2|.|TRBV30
CAWGPRRYGYTF
TGTGCCTGGGGCCCCCGGCGCTATGGCTACACCTTC
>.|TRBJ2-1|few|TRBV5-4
CASSSYTGSYNEQFF
TGTGCCAGCAGCTCATACACAGGGAGCTACAATGAGCAGTTCTTC
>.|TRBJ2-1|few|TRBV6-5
CASSYGSEQFF
TGTGCCAGCAGTTACGGTAGTGAGCAGTTCTTC
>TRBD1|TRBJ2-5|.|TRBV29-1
CSVRTGGGETQYF
TGCAGCGTGCGGACAGGGGGCGGAGAGACCCAGTACTTC
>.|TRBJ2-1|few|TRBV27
CASREYNEQFF
TGTGCCAGCAGGGAATACAATGAGCAGTTCTTC